This TCR beta chain was documented in a study of blood T cell repertoires in COVID-19. In the original analysis: Reference gene primers were amplified, and this amplification served to estimate nucleated cell counts. TCRdb's table, derived via immunoSEQ multiplex PCR, lists solely in-frame clones and lacks some. V and J calls and clone size are copied from that table; D and trimming were computed from the DNA. Found here are about 200,000 clones, 65% to 85% of them singletons; the top ten hold roughly 7.9%. Germline CDR1 reads SGHDT; CDR2 reads YYEEEE. Trimming at V came to 5 bases and at J to 7 bases, leaving 11 bases not matched to a gene. The CDR3 spans 14 residues.

This TCR came from an elderly woman with acute or convalescent COVID-19. Sequencing input: peripheral blood. This chain joins TRBV5-6 and TRBJ1-2; 7 bases align to TRBD1. CDR3 sequence (DNA): TGTGCCAGCAGTCCGGGACAGACGACCCCTGGCTACACCTTC. As protein: CASSPGQTTPGYTF. The complete variable domain, with remaining parts taken from reference TRBV5-6 and TRBJ1-2, reads DAGVTQSPTHLIKTRGQQVTLRCSPKSGHDTVSWYQQALGQGPQFIFQYYEEEERQRGNFPDRFSGHQFPNYSSELNVNALLLGDSALYLCASSPGQTTPGYTFGSGTRLTVV.